The text below deals with one T cell receptor beta chain. This CDR3 is built from 16 residues. Trimming pared 2 bases from V and 8 bases from J, leaving 19 bases between. CDR1 and CDR2 (germline): SGHTA, FQGNSA. The data are from a study of identical twins. A single record per CDR3 protein comes from TCRdb applying MiXCR to the 5' RACE reads. The profile shows 200,000 to 250,000 distinct CDR3 sequences, around 8% of them singletons. The sample was also reused in another study, on yellow fever vaccine responses in identical twins.

Input material: memory (CD45RO+) T cells sorted from blood. This clonotype originated in a young woman in good health. The gene calls are TRBV7-2 and TRBJ2-1; possible D gene TRBD1, 6 bases. The CDR3 sequence is CASSLIGREQGYEQFF. CDR3 DNA: TGTGCCAGCAGCTTAATAGGTCGGGAACAGGGTTATGAGCAGTTCTTC.